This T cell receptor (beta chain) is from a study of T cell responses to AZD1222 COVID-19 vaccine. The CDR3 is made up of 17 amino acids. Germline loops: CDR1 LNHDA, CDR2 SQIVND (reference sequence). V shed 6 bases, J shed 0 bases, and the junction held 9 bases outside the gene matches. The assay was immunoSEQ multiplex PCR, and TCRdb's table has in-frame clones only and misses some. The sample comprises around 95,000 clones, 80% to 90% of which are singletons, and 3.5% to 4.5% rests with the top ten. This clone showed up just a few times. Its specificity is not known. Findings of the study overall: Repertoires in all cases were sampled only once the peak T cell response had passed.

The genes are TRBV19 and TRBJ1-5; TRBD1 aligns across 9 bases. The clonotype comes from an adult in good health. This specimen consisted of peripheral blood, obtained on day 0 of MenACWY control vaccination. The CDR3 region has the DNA TGTGCCAGTAGGGGACAGGGAACTTCTCATAGCAATCAGCCCCAGCATTTT. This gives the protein CASRGQGTSHSNQPQHF.